This TCR beta chain originates from a study of blood T cell repertoires in COVID-19. Study background: PBMCs, B-cell-depleted T cells, or T cells were the source of the cDNA or gDNA that made up the material.

The length of the CDR3 is 15 residues. Germline CDR1 is SGHRS and CDR2 is YFSETQ. V was shortened by 3 bases and J by 4 bases, with 16 bases between the two germline ends. Profiling relied on immunoSEQ multiplex PCR, and the TCRdb table lists in-frame clones only, not all of them. Found here are 310,000 or so clones, about nine tenths of them singletons; the top ten hold 1%. What was sequenced was peripheral blood. V is TRBV5-1 and J is TRBJ1-1; D might be TRBD1 (5 bases). The sequence derives from a man aged 50-60 years with active or convalescent COVID-19. CDR3: CASSSRAGISTEAFF. CDR3 sequence (DNA): TGCGCCAGCAGCTCCCGAGCAGGGATTAGCACTGAAGCTTTCTTT.